This T cell receptor beta chain was recorded in a study of OX40 agonist ivuxolimab in advanced cancers. The overall study: Ivuxolimab is an agonistic anti-OX40 (CD134) antibody, and patients were treated with it. Subjects had a mean age of roughly 60 years, with a range of roughly 20 to 79; 82.7% were male.

Findings and caveats of the study: The average count of expanded clones was higher among CD8+ T cells than among CD4+.

For this clone: Its cognate antigen is unknown.

Germline CDR1 is ENHRY and CDR2 is SYGVKD. This CDR3 is 14 amino acids long. The ends were cut back, 4 bases at V and 2 bases at J, with 8 bases in the middle. This table comes from immunoSEQ multiplex PCR, and its TCRdb copy is limited to in-frame clones, with some not included. Here the sample spans around 100,000 clones, 85% to 95% being singletons. This clonotype was obtained from an adult with an advanced solid tumor such as melanoma, head and neck, liver or kidney cancer. Sequenced here: CD4+ or CD8+ T cells sorted from blood, sampled in a trial of the OX40 agonist ivuxolimab. The rearrangement uses TRBV10-3 and TRBJ2-2; D is undetermined. Here the CDR3 DNA reads TGTGCCATCAGTGCAATCAGAAACACCGGGGAGCTGTTTTTT. Protein sequence: CAISAIRNTGELFF.